These 19 T cell receptor beta chains were sequenced from one sample in a study of T cells in Graves' hyperthyroidism and ophthalmopathy. Amplification of TCR beta CDR3 regions used RNA as the template. The HTBI primer set drove a first-round RT-PCR of the TCR CDR3. TCRdb processed the multiplex PCR reads anew with MiXCR; each CDR3 protein has one entry. This table holds 500,000 to 650,000 distinct CDR3 sequences, about 15% found once. Sequencing was carried out using blood. These receptors were collected from a woman aged 45 to 65 with Graves' ophthalmopathy.

This clonotype occurred a few times. The chain recombines TRBV28 with TRBJ2-1; 8 positions agree with TRBD2. Germline CDR1 reads MDHEN; CDR2 reads SYDVKM. CDR3 length: 18 residues. Losses at the gene ends were 3 bases for V and 0 bases for J; bases not matched to a gene: 10. The CDR3 coding sequence is TGTGCCAGCAGTTTTGTTGGCGGGAGGACAAGCTCCTACAATGAGCAGTTCTTC. This translates into CASSFVGGRTSSYNEQFF. The variable domain in full, with the rest retrieved from reference TRBV28 and TRBJ2-1, is DVKVTQSSRYLVKRTGEKVFLECVQDMDHENMFWYRQDPGLGLRLIYFSYDVKMKEKGDIPEGYSVSREKKERFSLILESASTNQTSMYLCASSFVGGRTSSYNEQFFGPGTRLTVL.

This clonotype was seen repeatedly, ten times or more. This chain links TRBV27 with TRBJ2-7; TRBD1 matches at 8 bases. The CDR3 runs to 18 residues. The ends lost 2 bases at V and 0 bases at J; junction bases unmatched: 12. Germline values: CDR1 MNHEY, CDR2 SMNVEV (reference sequence). The CDR3 is CASSLSVTQGVFSYEQYF. CDR3 sequence (DNA): TGTGCCAGCAGTTTAAGCGTCACACAGGGGGTATTCTCCTACGAGCAGTACTTC.

This clonotype has ten or more counts. V and J are TRBV4-2 and TRBJ1-1; D not resolved. Trimming stripped 4 bases from V and 6 bases from J, with 18 bases between. From germline, CDR1 is LGHNA and CDR2 YNFKEQ. This CDR3 has 15 residues. The CDR3 DNA reads as TGTGCCAGCAGCCCCGAAGACGGTCGGGGTCCTGAAGCTTTCTTT. This translates into CASSPEDGRGPEAFF.

The chain carries TRBV3-1 and TRBJ2-4; no reliable D call. The V end was cut by 1 base, the J end by 4 bases, with 23 bases between. The CDR3 runs to 19 residues. The germline gives CDR1 LGHDT, CDR2 YNNKEL (reference sequence). The CDR3 coding sequence is TGTGCCAGCAGCCAAGCCTTAAGACCCCCGGACGGCGAGAAAAACATTCAGTACTTC. This encodes CASSQALRPPDGEKNIQYF.

Comment on this clonotype: The CDR3 does not close with the conserved phenylalanine or tryptophan, likely indicating a read error. The V call is TRBV19, the J call TRBJ2-5; 9 bases line up with TRBD2. CDR1 is LNHDA, CDR2 SQIVND, per germline (reference sequence). The junction had 7 bases not matched to a gene; V was cut back by 4 bases and J by 1 base. The CDR3 has 16 amino acids. Written as DNA, the CDR3 is TGTGCCAGTAGTACCTTTCGCGGGAGGGCCCAAGAGACCCAGTACTCC. This translates into CASSTFRGRAQETQYS.

Notes on this clonotype: A much larger clonotype is one base distant, so this may be a read error. The chain carries TRBV29-1 and TRBJ2-7; 8 nucleotides line up with TRBD1. CDR3 size: 15 residues. The germline V gene has CDR1 SQVTM and CDR2 ANQGSEA. Trimming took 5 bases from V and 3 from J; bases not matched to a gene: 12. CDR3 nucleotides: TGCAGCGTTTCTTCTTTTGCGGACAGGGACTACGAGCAGTACTTC. Its protein is CSVSSFADRDYEQYF.

This clonotype was recorded at least ten times. The chain combines TRBV7-2 with TRBJ2-5; no definite D call. V lost 3 bases to trimming and J lost 4 bases, with 6 bases between them. The CDR3 contains 12 residues. Germline CDR1 is SGHTA and CDR2 is FQGNSA. CDR3 protein: CASSFSVETQYF. The CDR3 DNA is TGTGCCAGCAGCTTTTCTGTAGAGACCCAGTACTTC.

In its sample, this clonotype was seen many times. The rearrangement links TRBV7-8 to TRBJ2-3; 7 nucleotides align to TRBD2. The V gene end was trimmed by 5 bases and the J gene end by 2 bases; junction bases not matched to a gene: 10. The CDR3 covers 16 residues. Per the germline V gene, CDR1 is SGHVS and CDR2 is FQNEAQ. CDR3 loop: CASSLAPSGHTDTQYF. In nucleotides, the CDR3 is TGTGCCAGCAGCCTTGCTCCTAGCGGCCACACAGATACGCAGTATTTT.

There are many counts of this clonotype. The chain joins TRBV7-3 to TRBJ2-1, with TRBD2 as a possible D gene (5 bases). Germline CDR1 reads SGHTA; CDR2 reads FQGTGA. The CDR3 is 16 residues long. Trimming shortened V by 1 base and J by 0 bases, and 10 bases separated the two germline ends. The CDR3 DNA is TGTGCCAGCAGCTTAAGGGGTGACTACTCCTACAATGAGCAGTTCTTC. Translating it yields CASSLRGDYSYNEQFF.

This clonotype was picked up a small number of times. Since a much larger clone is just one base distant, this may be a read error. The chain links TRBV5-5 to TRBJ2-1, with D tentatively TRBD1 or TRBD2 (5 bases each). V was pared by 3 bases and J by 1 base, with 17 bases between. The CDR3 contains 17 residues. CDR1 is SGHKS and CDR2 is YYEKEE in the germline V gene (reference sequence). CDR3 DNA sequence: TGTGCCAGCAGCTCGGGGCAGTCCCTTGGGTCCTACAATGAGCAGTTCTTC. Its protein is CASSSGQSLGSYNEQFF. Full variable domain (outside the CDR3, taken from reference TRBV5-5 and TRBJ2-1): DAGVTQSPTHLIKTRGQQVTLRCSPISGHKSVSWYQQVLGQGPQFIFQYYEKEERGRGNFPDRFSARQFPNYSSELNVNALLLGDSALYLCASSSGQSLGSYNEQFFGPGTRLTVL.

This chain uses TRBV19 with TRBJ1-5, with TRBD1 matching over 12 bases. The germline V gene encodes CDR1 LNHDA and CDR2 SQIVND (reference sequence). Trimming took 2 bases from V and 2 from J; bases not matched to a gene: 16. The CDR3 contains 21 residues. The CDR3 here is CASSISPLGQGAVMGNQPQHF. The CDR3 region has the DNA TGTGCCAGTAGTATATCCCCTCTGGGACAGGGGGCGGTGATGGGCAATCAGCCCCAGCATTTT.

This clonotype has at least ten counts. This chain joins TRBV7-2 and TRBJ2-7; D unclear. Germline V lookup: CDR1 SGHTA, CDR2 FQGNSA. Trimming took 5 bases from V and 0 from J, leaving 14 bases between them. The CDR3 totals 15 residues. The DNA of the CDR3 is TGTGCCAGCAGCGTTACACCTAAGAGCTCCTACGAGCAGTACTTC. This translates into CASSVTPKSSYEQYF.

This clonotype occurred many times. The V call is TRBV30, the J call TRBJ1-2; 8 nucleotides line up with TRBD1. The CDR3 runs 13 residues. Germline CDR1 reads GTSNPN; CDR2 reads SVGIG (reference sequence). V trimming: 1 base; J trimming: 8 bases; junction bases outside the gene matches: 6. CDR3 nucleotide sequence: TGTGCCTGGAGTGAGACAGGGGCCGACGGCTACACCTTC. Encoded protein: CAWSETGADGYTF.

About this clonotype: One end of the junction fails to match germline, which may point to a read error. This chain joins TRBV7-8 and TRBJ1-5; 9 nucleotides align to TRBD1. Germline assignment: CDR1 SGHVS and CDR2 FQNEAQ. This CDR3 is built from 15 residues. CDR3 protein: CGSSLAGQGMQPQHF. CDR3 nucleotides: TGTGGCAGCAGCTTAGCGGGACAGGGTATGCAGCCCCAGCATTTT.

CDR3 sequence reads: CASSWLAGGGNEQFF. The CDR3, as DNA: TGTGCCAGTAGTTGGCTAGCGGGAGGGGGGAATGAGCAGTTCTTC. The J gene is TRBJ2-1, the V gene TRBV19; 12 bases map to TRBD2. The CDR3 is 15 amino acids. V lost 5 bases and J lost 7; bases outside the gene matches: 6. CDR1 and CDR2 from the germline V gene are LNHDA and SQIVND (reference sequence).

This clonotype was detected ten times or more. This sequence joins TRBV7-2 and TRBJ1-1, with D unresolved. CDR1 SGHTA and CDR2 FQGNSA come from the germline V gene. V lost 5 bases, J lost 6 bases, and 10 bases lay in between. This CDR3 has 12 residues. CDR3 DNA sequence: TGTGCCAGCAGCCAGGTCGGGGCTGAAGCTTTCTTT. Translating gives CASSQVGAEAFF. The variable domain in full, with the rest retrieved from reference TRBV7-2 and TRBJ1-1, is GAGVSQSPSNKVTEKGKDVELRCDPISGHTALYWYRQSLGQGLEFLIYFQGNSAPDKSGLPSDRFSAERTGGSVSTLTIQRTQQEDSAVYLCASSQVGAEAFFGQGTRLTVV.

There are many counts of this clonotype. The chain employs TRBV28 and TRBJ1-2; 10 bases map to TRBD1. Germline CDR1 is MDHEN and CDR2 is SYDVKM. V shed 6 bases and J 5 bases; nucleotides not matched to a gene: 12. This CDR3 is 16 amino acids long. CDR3 nucleotide sequence: TGTGCCAGCAGAATCCACCCCCGGGACAGGGGATATGGCTACACCTTC. Its protein is CASRIHPRDRGYGYTF.

This chain uses TRBV5-1 with TRBJ1-5, with 7 positions matching TRBD1. This CDR3 is built from 16 residues. The junction had 9 bases not matched to a gene; V was cut back by 3 bases and J by 3 bases. Germline lookup yields CDR1 SGHRS and CDR2 YFSETQ. CDR3 region: CASSSRDRTINQPQHF. Here the CDR3 DNA reads TGCGCCAGCAGCTCCCGGGACAGAACTATCAATCAGCCCCAGCATTTT.

V is TRBV7-9 and J is TRBJ2-3; TRBD2 aligns across 13 bases. J gave up 5 bases and V 3 bases, and 5 bases lay outside the gene matches. Germline V CDR1 and CDR2: SEHNR, FQNEAQ (reference sequence). The length of the CDR3 is 16 residues. CDR3 loop: CASSFTSGRAGDTQYF. As DNA, the CDR3 is TGTGCCAGCAGCTTTACTAGCGGGAGGGCCGGAGATACGCAGTATTTT. Looking up the rest from reference TRBV7-9 and TRBJ2-3 gives the full variable domain: DTGVSQNPRHKITKRGQNVTFRCDPISEHNRLYWYRQTLGQGPEFLTYFQNEAQLEKSRLLSDRFSAERPKGSFSTLEIQRTEQGDSAMYLCASSFTSGRAGDTQYFGPGTRLTVL.